Shown below are 13 T cell receptor beta chains from a single sample sequenced in a study of response to subunit inactivated influenza vaccine. TCRdb re-analysed the RT-PCR reads in MiXCR, keeping a single row per CDR3 protein. The sample yields about 190,000 distinct CDR3 sequences, roughly an eighth seen once. Sequenced material: CD8+ T cells sorted from PBMCs, taken 5 to 6 days after vaccination. The source is a man aged 45-65 years who received an inactivated influenza vaccine.

This clonotype has only a few counts. The V gene is TRBV7-9, the J gene TRBJ1-3, with 9 bases fitting TRBD1. Trimming took 2 bases from V and 6 from J; bases not matched to a gene: 5. The CDR3 has 15 residues. Per germline, CDR1 SEHNR and CDR2 FQNEAQ (reference sequence). CDR3 region: CASSLLGQGLNTIYF. DNA of the CDR3: TGTGCCAGCAGCTTACTGGGACAGGGCCTAAACACCATATATTTT.

This clonotype was observed a few times. J is TRBJ2-4 and V is TRBV20-1; D is possibly TRBD2 (7 bases). V lost 1 base, J lost 10 bases, and 11 bases lay in between. This CDR3 comprises 12 residues. CDR1 DFQATT and CDR2 SNEGSKA come from the germline V gene (reference sequence). CDR3 in amino acids: CSARGGRGIQYF. The CDR3 DNA reads as TGCAGTGCTAGAGGAGGGAGGGGGATTCAGTACTTC.

V is TRBV20-1 and J is TRBJ1-2; D is possibly TRBD1 (5 bases). Trimming pared 2 bases from V and 5 bases from J, leaving 9 bases between. There are 12 residues in the CDR3. The germline CDR1 and CDR2 sequences are DFQATT and SNEGSKA (reference sequence). CDR3: CSARLGGYGYTF. Here the CDR3 DNA reads TGCAGTGCTAGACTGGGGGGGTATGGCTACACCTTC.

CDR3: CASSLYSGEQFF. The CDR3 nucleotides read TGTGCCAGCAGCTTGTACAGTGGTGAGCAGTTCTTC. This chain joins TRBV5-5 and TRBJ2-1; D uncertain. The V gene's germline CDR1 is SGHKS and CDR2 YYEKEE (reference sequence). This CDR3 contains 12 residues. V lost 1 base to trimming and J lost 9 bases, with 8 bases between them. Full variable domain (rest looked up from reference TRBV5-5 and TRBJ2-1): DAGVTQSPTHLIKTRGQQVTLRCSPISGHKSVSWYQQVLGQGPQFIFQYYEKEERGRGNFPDRFSARQFPNYSSELNVNALLLGDSALYLCASSLYSGEQFFGPGTRLTVL.

This clonotype was seen repeatedly, ten times or more. The genes are TRBV20-1 and TRBJ2-1; D perhaps matches TRBD1 (5 bases). There are 11 residues in the CDR3. Trimming stripped 0 bases from V and 10 bases from J, with 7 bases between. Per the germline V gene, CDR1 is DFQATT and CDR2 is SNEGSKA (reference sequence). The CDR3 loop is CSAREDTEQFF. CDR3 DNA sequence: TGCAGTGCTAGAGAGGACACCGAGCAGTTCTTC.

The chain has TRBV12-3 or TRBV12-4 and TRBJ2-7, with TRBD1 identical over 8 bases. V lost 7 bases and J lost 1; bases outside the gene matches: 6. This CDR3 region has 14 residues. The DNA of the CDR3 is TGTGCCAGCATATGTCGGACAGGGTCCTACGAGCAGTACTTC. Translating gives CASICRTGSYEQYF.

This clonotype was found a few times. The chain links TRBV2 to TRBJ2-5; no firm D call. The CDR3 runs to 12 residues. Germline V gene data show CDR1 as SNHLY and CDR2 as FYNNEI. Deletions cut 6 bases from V and 5 bases from J, with 10 bases between. The CDR3 region is CASRGVGETQYF. CDR3 nucleotides: TGTGCCAGCAGGGGCGTAGGGGAGACCCAGTACTTC.

This chain links TRBV28 with TRBJ2-1, with 9 positions matching TRBD2. Germline CDR1 is MDHEN and CDR2 is SYDVKM. V was pared by 5 bases and J by 7 bases, with 9 bases of the junction left unmatched. The CDR3 totals 15 residues. The CDR3 coding sequence is TGTGCCAGCAGTCTAATAGCGGGAGTTTTTAATGAGCAGTTCTTC. Translation gives CASSLIAGVFNEQFF.

This clonotype was counted between two and nine times. The chain is built from TRBV29-1 and TRBJ1-2; D is unclear. V was clipped by 4 bases and J by 6 bases, with 9 bases between them. The CDR3 length is 11 residues. Germline values: CDR1 SQVTM, CDR2 ANQGSEA. The CDR3 protein is CSVVGFDGYTF. The CDR3 DNA reads as TGCAGCGTTGTTGGGTTCGATGGCTACACCTTC.

This clonotype showed up just a few times. V is TRBV29-1 and J is TRBJ1-2; D gene uncertain. CDR1 is SQVTM, CDR2 ANQGSEA, per germline. Trimming took 1 base from V and 4 from J, leaving 10 bases between them. CDR3 size: 13 residues. CDR3 DNA sequence: TGCAGCGTTGAAGCGGCGGCCGGCTATGGCTACACCTTC. It encodes CSVEAAAGYGYTF.

Many counts were recorded for this clonotype. The gene calls are TRBV6-2 or TRBV6-3 and TRBJ2-5; D uncertain. Germline V gives CDR1 MNHEY, CDR2 SVGEGT. Trimming shortened V by 2 bases and J by 5 bases, and 3 bases separated the two germline ends. The CDR3 loop spans 11 amino acids. CDR3 sequence: CASSYDETQYF. CDR3 DNA sequence: TGTGCCAGCAGTTACGATGAGACCCAGTACTTC.

The chain carries TRBV28 and TRBJ2-7; 8 nucleotides line up with TRBD1. This CDR3 comprises 14 residues. CDR1 is MDHEN and CDR2 is SYDVKM in the germline V gene. J was trimmed by 2 bases and V by 5 bases; bases with no gene match: 5. The CDR3 is CASSRTGSPYEQYF. The CDR3 DNA follows: TGTGCCAGCAGTCGGACAGGGAGCCCCTACGAGCAGTACTTC. The full variable domain, with the rest looked up from reference TRBV28 and TRBJ2-7, is DVKVTQSSRYLVKRTGEKVFLECVQDMDHENMFWYRQDPGLGLRLIYFSYDVKMKEKGDIPEGYSVSREKKERFSLILESASTNQTSMYLCASSRTGSPYEQYFGPGTRLTVT.

This chain joins TRBV29-1 and TRBJ2-1, with D perhaps given as TRBD1 or TRBD2 (6 bases each). CDR1 is SQVTM, CDR2 ANQGSEA, per germline. V lost 5 bases and J 8 bases, leaving 10 bases between the germline ends. The CDR3 extends over 11 amino acids. Here the CDR3 DNA reads TGCAGCGTTTGGGGGGCCTATGAGCAGTTCTTC. This encodes CSVWGAYEQFF.